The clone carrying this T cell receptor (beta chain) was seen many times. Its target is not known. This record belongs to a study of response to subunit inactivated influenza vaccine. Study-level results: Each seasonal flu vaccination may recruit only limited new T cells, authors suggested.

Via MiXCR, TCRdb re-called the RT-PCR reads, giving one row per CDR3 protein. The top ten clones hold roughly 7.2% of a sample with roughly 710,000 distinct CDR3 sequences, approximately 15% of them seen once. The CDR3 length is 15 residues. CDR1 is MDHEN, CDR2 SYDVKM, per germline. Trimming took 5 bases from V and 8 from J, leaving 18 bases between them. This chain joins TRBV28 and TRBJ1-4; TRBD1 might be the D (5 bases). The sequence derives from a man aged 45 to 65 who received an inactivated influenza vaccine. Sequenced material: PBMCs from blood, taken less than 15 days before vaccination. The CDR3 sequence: CASSPGTSRREKLFF. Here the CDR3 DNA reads TGTGCCAGCAGTCCCGGGACTTCTAGGAGGGAAAAACTGTTTTTT.